This TCR beta chain was sequenced for a study of cytomegalovirus exposure and HLA in healthy donors. Whole-study results and caveats: Later on, an analysis tied some 17,000 TCR beta sequences to HLA alleles at 0.05 false discovery rate. Common viral pathogens were later found to be apparently linked to several of the most significant clusters. Being productive about 87% or about 30% of the time was typical of most TCR beta V segments in an earlier analysis. It is likely that the observed cluster of highly shared sequence variants was a sequencing artifact.

The PCR had 60 Vbeta and 13 Jbeta primers. Data came from immunoSEQ multiplex PCR; TCRdb stores just in-frame clones and leaves some out. This sample has about 59,000 clones; about 80% occur once, and the top ten carry about 4%. For this clone: No antigen is known for it.

Germline CDR1 MNHEY, CDR2 SVGAGI. The length of the CDR3 is 12 residues. Trimming stripped 7 bases from V and 4 bases from J, with 10 bases between. This sequence joins TRBV6-5 and TRBJ2-5; D gene unclear. Material for sequencing was PBMCs. The receptor was isolated from a woman aged 40 to 49 in good health and CMV-seronegative. The CDR3 loop reads CASTSVRETQYF. CDR3 nucleotide sequence: TGTGCCAGCACCAGCGTCAGAGAGACCCAGTACTTC.